These 2 T cell receptor beta chains share one sample of origin, sequenced in a study of blood T cell repertoires in COVID-19. TCRdb's table, derived via immunoSEQ multiplex PCR, lists solely in-frame clones and lacks some. Of some 150,000 clones listed, 87% are singletons. The sequencing input was peripheral blood. The receptors derive from a man aged 50 or older who had recovered from COVID-19.

The chain uses TRBV7-6 and TRBJ2-7, with 7 bases that match TRBD1. V gave up 3 bases and J gave up 3 bases; unmatched junction bases: 8. CDR3 length: 15 amino acids. Germline V gene data show CDR1 as SGHVS and CDR2 as FNYEAQ. The CDR3 nucleotides are TGTGCCAGCAGCTTTGCGACAGGGACGGGCTACGAGCAGTACTTC. Protein: CASSFATGTGYEQYF.

The rearrangement uses TRBV6-2 or TRBV6-3 and TRBJ1-2, with 7 bases lining up with TRBD1. The germline CDR1 and CDR2 sequences are MNHEY and SVGEGT. The CDR3 sequence is 16 residues long. Trimming removed 6 bases from V and 2 bases from J; junction bases left unmatched: 12. This chain's CDR3 is CASSRLTGTVNYGYTF. In DNA, the CDR3 is TGTGCCAGCAGCCGTCTTACCGGGACAGTCAACTATGGCTACACCTTC.